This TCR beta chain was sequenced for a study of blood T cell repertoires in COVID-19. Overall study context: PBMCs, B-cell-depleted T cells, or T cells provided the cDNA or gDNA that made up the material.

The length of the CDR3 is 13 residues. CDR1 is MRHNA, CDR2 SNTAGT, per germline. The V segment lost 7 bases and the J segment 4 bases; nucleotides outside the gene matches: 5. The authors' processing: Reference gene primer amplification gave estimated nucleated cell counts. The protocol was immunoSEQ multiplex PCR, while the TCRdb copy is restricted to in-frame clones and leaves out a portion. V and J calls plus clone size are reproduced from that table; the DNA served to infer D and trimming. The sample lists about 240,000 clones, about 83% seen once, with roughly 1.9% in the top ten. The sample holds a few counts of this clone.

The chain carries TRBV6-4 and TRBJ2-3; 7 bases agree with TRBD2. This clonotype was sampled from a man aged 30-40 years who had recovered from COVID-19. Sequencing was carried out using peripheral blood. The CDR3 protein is CASKAGEADTQYF. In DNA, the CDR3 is TGTGCCAGCAAGGCGGGAGAAGCAGATACGCAGTATTTT.